This T cell receptor beta chain was recorded in a study of cytomegalovirus exposure and HLA in healthy donors. The CDR3 has 13 amino acids. The germline V and J ends were trimmed by 7 bases and 4 bases, with 14 bases remaining between them. Per the germline V gene, CDR1 is SNHLY and CDR2 is FYNNEI. PCR was performed using 60 Vbeta and 13 Jbeta primers. Method: immunoSEQ multiplex PCR; TCRdb's copy keeps in-frame clones and lacks some. The table has more than 90,000 clones, 55% to 75% seen once. Input material: PBMCs. The receptor comes from a man younger than 45 in good health and CMV-seropositive. The V call is TRBV2, the J call TRBJ2-7; possible D gene TRBD1, 5 bases. The CDR3 region has the DNA TGTGCCAGCACGACAGCGAAGGCATACGAGCAGTACTTC. This gives the protein CASTTAKAYEQYF.